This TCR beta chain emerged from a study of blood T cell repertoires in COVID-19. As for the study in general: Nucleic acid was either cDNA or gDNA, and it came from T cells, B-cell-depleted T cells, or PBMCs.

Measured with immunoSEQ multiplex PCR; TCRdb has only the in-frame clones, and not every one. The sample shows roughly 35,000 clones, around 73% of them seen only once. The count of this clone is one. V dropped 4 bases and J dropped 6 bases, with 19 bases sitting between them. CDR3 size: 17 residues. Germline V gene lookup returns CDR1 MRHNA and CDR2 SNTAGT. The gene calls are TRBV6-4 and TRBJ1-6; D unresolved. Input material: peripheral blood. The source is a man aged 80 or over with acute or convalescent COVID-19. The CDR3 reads CASSATRLPSLNSPLHF. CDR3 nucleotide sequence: TGTGCCAGCAGTGCCACCAGGTTACCTTCCCTTAATTCACCCCTCCACTTT.